This T cell receptor beta chain was sequenced for a study of cytomegalovirus exposure and HLA in healthy donors. V was shortened by 1 base and J by 6 bases, with 13 bases between the two germline ends. From germline, CDR1 is MDHEN and CDR2 SYDVKM. CDR3 length equals 14 residues. Profiled with immunoSEQ multiplex PCR; TCRdb holds only in-frame clones, not every one. Of about 150,000 clones listed, approximately 90% were seen once; the top ten hold under 8%. This receptor was obtained from a woman aged 25-40 years in good health and CMV-seropositive. Sequencing used PBMCs. The chain recombines TRBV28 with TRBJ2-7; maybe TRBD1 (7 bases). CDR3 protein: CASSLLPGGTEQYF. Written as DNA, the CDR3 is TGTGCCAGCAGTTTATTACCAGGGGGGACCGAGCAGTACTTC. The full variable domain, its missing parts supplied by reference TRBV28 and TRBJ2-7, is DVKVTQSSRYLVKRTGEKVFLECVQDMDHENMFWYRQDPGLGLRLIYFSYDVKMKEKGDIPEGYSVSREKKERFSLILESASTNQTSMYLCASSLLPGGTEQYFGPGTRLTVT.